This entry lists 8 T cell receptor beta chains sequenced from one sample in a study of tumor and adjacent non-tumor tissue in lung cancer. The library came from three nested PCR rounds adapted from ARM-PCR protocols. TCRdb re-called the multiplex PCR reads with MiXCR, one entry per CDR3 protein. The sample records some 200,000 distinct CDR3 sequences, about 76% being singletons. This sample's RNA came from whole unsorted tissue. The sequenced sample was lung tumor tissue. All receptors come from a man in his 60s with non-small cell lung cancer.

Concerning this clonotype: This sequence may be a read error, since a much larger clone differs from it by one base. In DNA, the CDR3 is TGTGCCAGCAGCCAATGTCTACATACCGACACAGATACGCAGTATTTT. Its translation is CASSQCLHTDTDTQYF. The chain carries TRBV14 and TRBJ2-3, with D uncertain. The CDR3 contains 16 residues. CDR1 is SGHDN and CDR2 is FVKESK in the germline V gene. Trimming pared 2 bases from V and 2 bases from J, leaving 14 bases between. Complete variable domain (other parts from reference TRBV14 and TRBJ2-3): EAGVTQFPSHSVIEKGQTVTLRCDPISGHDNLYWYRRVMGKEIKFLLHFVKESKQDESGMPNNRFLAERTGGTYSTLKVQPAELEDSGVYFCASSQCLHTDTDTQYFGPGTRLTVL.

CDR3 DNA: TGTGCCAGCAGAGACAGGGACCACACCGGGGAGCTGTTTTTT. Translated, it gives CASRDRDHTGELFF. The V call is TRBV6-1, the J call TRBJ2-2; 7 positions agree with TRBD1. The germline V gene has CDR1 MNHNS and CDR2 SASEGT. J gave up 3 bases and V 6 bases, and 4 bases lay outside the gene matches. The CDR3 spans 14 residues.

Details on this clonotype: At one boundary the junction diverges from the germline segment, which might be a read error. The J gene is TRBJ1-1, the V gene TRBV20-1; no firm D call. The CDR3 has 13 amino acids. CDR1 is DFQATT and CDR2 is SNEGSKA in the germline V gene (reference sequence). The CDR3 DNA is TGCAGGGCTAGGAGTCGGGCAAACACTGAAACTTTCTTT. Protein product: CRARSRANTETFF.

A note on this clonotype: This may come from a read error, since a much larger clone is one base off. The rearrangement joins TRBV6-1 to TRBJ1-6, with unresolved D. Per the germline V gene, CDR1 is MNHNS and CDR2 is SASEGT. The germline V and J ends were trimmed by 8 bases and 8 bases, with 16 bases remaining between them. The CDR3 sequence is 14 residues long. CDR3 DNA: TGTGCCAGCTTGGAAAGCTTGTTCGATTCACCCCTCCACTTT. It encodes CASLESLFDSPLHF.

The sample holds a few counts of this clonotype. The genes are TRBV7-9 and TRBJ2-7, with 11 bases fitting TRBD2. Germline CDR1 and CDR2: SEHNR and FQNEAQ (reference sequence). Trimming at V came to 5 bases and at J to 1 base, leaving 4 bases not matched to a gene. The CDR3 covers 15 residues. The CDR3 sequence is CASSMTSGVSYEQYF. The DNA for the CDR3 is TGTGCCAGCAGCATGACTAGCGGGGTTTCCTACGAGCAGTACTTC.

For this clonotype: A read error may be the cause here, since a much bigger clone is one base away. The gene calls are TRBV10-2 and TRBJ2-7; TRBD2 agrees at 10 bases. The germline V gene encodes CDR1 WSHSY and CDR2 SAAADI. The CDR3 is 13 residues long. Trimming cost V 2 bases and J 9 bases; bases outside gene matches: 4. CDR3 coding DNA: TGCGCCAGCAGTGAGCCTAGCGGGAGTGGGCAGTACTTC. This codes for CASSEPSGSGQYF.

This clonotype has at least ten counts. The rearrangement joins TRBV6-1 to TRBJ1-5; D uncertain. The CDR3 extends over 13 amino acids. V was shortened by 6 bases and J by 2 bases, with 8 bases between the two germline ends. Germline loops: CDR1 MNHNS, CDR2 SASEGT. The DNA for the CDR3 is TGTGCCAGCAGCGTCAGTGGCAATCAGCCCCAGCATTTT. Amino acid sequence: CASSVSGNQPQHF.

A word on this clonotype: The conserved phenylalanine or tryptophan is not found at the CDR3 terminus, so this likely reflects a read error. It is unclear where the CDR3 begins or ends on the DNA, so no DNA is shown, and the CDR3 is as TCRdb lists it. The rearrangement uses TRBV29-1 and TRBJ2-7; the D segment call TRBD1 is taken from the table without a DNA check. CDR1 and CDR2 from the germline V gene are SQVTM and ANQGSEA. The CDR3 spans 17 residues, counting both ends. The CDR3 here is CSVEDHSRGQSSYEKYY.